These T cell receptor beta chains were read from a single sample in a study of CD8 T cells in ankylosing spondylitis. TCRdb passed the 5' RACE reads through MiXCR, listing each CDR3 protein once. The table records about 220,000 distinct CDR3 sequences, around 6.6% of them present only once. Sequences were obtained from blood, either unsorted or a sorted T cell fraction (not recorded which). These receptor sequences come from a male donor with ankylosing spondylitis. The CDR3 runs from the conserved cysteine through the conserved F or W. The D gene is left open where the match is weak. Clone size, where shown, is once, few, many, or a class for clones that have expanded.

v_call: TRBV27
j_call: TRBJ2-2
d_call: NA
clone_size: many
cdr3_nt: TGTGCCAGCAGCCACAGGGACGCCGGGGAGCTGTTTTTT
cdr3_aa: CASSHRDAGELFF

v_call: TRBV7-9
j_call: TRBJ2-7
d_call: TRBD2
clone_size: many
cdr3_nt: TGTGCCAGCAGCTTCGGCTCTTCTAGCGGCCTCTACGAGCAGTACTTC
cdr3_aa: CASSFGSSSGLYEQYF

v_call: TRBV28
j_call: TRBJ2-7
d_call: NA
clone_size: NA
cdr3_nt: TGTGCCAGCAGTACCCACGACGGAGGGACCTACGAGCAGTACTTC
cdr3_aa: CASSTHDGGTYEQYF

v_call: TRBV28
j_call: TRBJ2-1
d_call: TRBD2
clone_size: many
cdr3_nt: TGTGCCAGCAGTTTATTTCCTCCGCGGGGAGGGGACAATGAGCAGTTCTTC
cdr3_aa: CASSLFPPRGGDNEQFF

v_call: TRBV5-6
j_call: TRBJ2-7
d_call: TRBD2
clone_size: NA
cdr3_nt: TGTGCCAGCGGCCCCGGACTAGCGGGAGAGTTCTCCTACGAGCAGTACTTC
cdr3_aa: CASGPGLAGEFSYEQYF

v_call: TRBV28
j_call: TRBJ2-7
d_call: NA
clone_size: many
cdr3_nt: TGTGCCAGCAGTTTAGGAGTTAGCGGATACGAGCAGTACTTC
cdr3_aa: CASSLGVSGYEQYF

v_call: TRBV10-2
j_call: TRBJ1-1
d_call: NA
clone_size: many
cdr3_nt: TGCGCCAGCAGCGTATACAGGTCCTCTGAAGCTTTCTTT
cdr3_aa: CASSVYRSSEAFF

v_call: TRBV7-2
j_call: TRBJ2-7
d_call: TRBD1
clone_size: NA
cdr3_nt: TGTGCCAGCAGCCTCGGACAGGGGCTGAGCGAGCAGTACTTC
cdr3_aa: CASSLGQGLSEQYF

v_call: TRBV29-1
j_call: TRBJ2-1
d_call: NA
clone_size: many
cdr3_nt: TGCAGCGTTGCACTAGCTGGTGAGCAGTTCTTC
cdr3_aa: CSVALAGEQFF

v_call: TRBV12-5
j_call: TRBJ2-1
d_call: NA
clone_size: many
cdr3_nt: TGTGCTAGTGGTTTCGGGATTGGTTATGAGCAGTTCTTC
cdr3_aa: CASGFGIGYEQFF

v_call: TRBV7-6
j_call: TRBJ1-6
d_call: NA
clone_size: NA
cdr3_nt: TGTGCCAGCAGTTTCGGTGAAAGCTCCTATAATTCACCCCTCCACTTT
cdr3_aa: CASSFGESSYNSPLHF

v_call: TRBV5-1
j_call: TRBJ2-7
d_call: TRBD2
clone_size: many
cdr3_nt: TGCGCCAGCAGCGTAACGACTAGCGGGGGTTTCTACGAGCAGTACTTC
cdr3_aa: CASSVTTSGGFYEQYF

v_call: TRBV5-5
j_call: TRBJ1-3
d_call: NA
clone_size: many
cdr3_nt: TGTGCCAGCAGACTTCAGGCTAACCTTGGAAACACCATATATTTT
cdr3_aa: CASRLQANLGNTIYF

v_call: TRBV6-4
j_call: TRBJ2-6
d_call: NA
clone_size: many
cdr3_nt: TGTGCCAGCAGTGACTCTTCGGAGTATGGGGCCAACGTCCTGACTTTC
cdr3_aa: CASSDSSEYGANVLTF

v_call: TRBV5-5
j_call: TRBJ2-3
d_call: TRBD2
clone_size: many
cdr3_nt: TGTGCCAGCAGCTCCGGGACTAGCCGCACAGATACGCAGTATTTT
cdr3_aa: CASSSGTSRTDTQYF

v_call: TRBV29-1
j_call: TRBJ2-1
d_call: TRBD2
clone_size: few
cdr3_nt: TGCAGCGTTGATTCGGGAGGGGCTGGGAATGAGCAGTTCTTC
cdr3_aa: CSVDSGGAGNEQFF

v_call: TRBV6-2/TRBV6-3
j_call: TRBJ2-1
d_call: TRBD2
clone_size: few
cdr3_nt: TGTGCCAGCACCCTACTAGCGGGGAAATACAATGAGCAGTTCTTC
cdr3_aa: CASTLLAGKYNEQFF

v_call: TRBV6-2/TRBV6-3
j_call: TRBJ2-2
d_call: NA
clone_size: many
cdr3_nt: TGTGCCAGCAGCTCATTTAACACCGGGGAGCTGTTTTTT
cdr3_aa: CASSSFNTGELFF

v_call: TRBV27
j_call: TRBJ1-4
d_call: NA
clone_size: many
cdr3_nt: TGTGCCAGCAGTCCTCAGGGCTTAGAGAATGAAAAACTGTTTTTT
cdr3_aa: CASSPQGLENEKLFF

v_call: TRBV13
j_call: TRBJ1-1
d_call: NA
clone_size: many
cdr3_nt: TGTGCCGGCCGGGGCGGGGGCAAGATTGAAGCTTTCTTT
cdr3_aa: CAGRGGGKIEAFF

v_call: TRBV9
j_call: TRBJ2-1
d_call: NA
clone_size: many
cdr3_nt: TGTGCCAGCAGCGGCCGAAACGCCAAGGAGCAGTTCTTC
cdr3_aa: CASSGRNAKEQFF

v_call: TRBV10-3
j_call: TRBJ1-2
d_call: TRBD1
clone_size: many
cdr3_nt: TGTGCCATCGGCAGGACAGGGGGCAAGGGTGGCTACACCTTC
cdr3_aa: CAIGRTGGKGGYTF

v_call: TRBV16
j_call: TRBJ1-2
d_call: TRBD1
clone_size: many
cdr3_nt: TGTGCCAGCAGCCCGATAACCGGGACAGACTATGGCTACACCTTC
cdr3_aa: CASSPITGTDYGYTF

v_call: TRBV28
j_call: TRBJ2-5
d_call: TRBD1
clone_size: many
cdr3_nt: TGTGCCAGCAGCGAACAGGGGCTAGGGGAGACCCAGTACTTC
cdr3_aa: CASSEQGLGETQYF

v_call: TRBV10-3
j_call: TRBJ1-4
d_call: NA
clone_size: many
cdr3_nt: TGTGCCATCAGTGAGTCCGGCCGAGGGAGTGAAAAACTGTTTTTT
cdr3_aa: CAISESGRGSEKLFF